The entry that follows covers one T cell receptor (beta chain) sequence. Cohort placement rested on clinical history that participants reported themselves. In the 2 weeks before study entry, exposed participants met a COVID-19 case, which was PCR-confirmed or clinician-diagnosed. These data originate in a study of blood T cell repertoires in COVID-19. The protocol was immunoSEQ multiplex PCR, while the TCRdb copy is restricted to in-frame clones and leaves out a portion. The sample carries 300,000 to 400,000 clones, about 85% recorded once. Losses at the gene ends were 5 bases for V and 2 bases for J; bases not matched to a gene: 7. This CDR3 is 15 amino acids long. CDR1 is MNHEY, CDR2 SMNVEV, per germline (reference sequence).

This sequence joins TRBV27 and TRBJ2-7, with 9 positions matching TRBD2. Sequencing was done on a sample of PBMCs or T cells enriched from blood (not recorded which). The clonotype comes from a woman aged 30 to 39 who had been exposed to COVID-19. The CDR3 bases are TGTGCCAGCAGTCTGCGGGGGGGTGGGACCTACGAGCAGTACTTC. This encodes CASSLRGGGTYEQYF.